One sample yielded the 32 T cell receptor beta chains listed below, sequenced in a study of T-cell memory formation after mild COVID-19. TCRdb re-called the 5' RACE reads with MiXCR, one entry per CDR3 protein. The sample consists of about 140,000 distinct CDR3 sequences, about 5.7% of them appearing once. Sequenced: PBMCs or a T cell subset sorted from them (not recorded which). The receptors derive from an adult woman who had mild COVID-19 (a few samples of this study predate the infection). Cell type and time point are not known.

There are many counts of this clonotype. J is TRBJ2-1 and V is TRBV7-8; D unclear. The ends were cut back, 8 bases at V and 5 bases at J, with 13 bases in the middle. Germline CDR1 is SGHVS and CDR2 is FQNEAQ. The CDR3 runs to 13 residues. CDR3 coding DNA: TGTGCCAGCGGGCGGCGGATGAACAATGAGCAGTTCTTC. It translates to CASGRRMNNEQFF.

This clonotype has just a few counts. J is TRBJ2-3 and V is TRBV5-1; D possibly corresponds to TRBD2 (5 bases). V was shortened by 0 bases and J by 0 bases, with 14 bases between the two germline ends. Per germline, CDR1 SGHRS and CDR2 YFSETQ. This CDR3 is built from 17 residues. CDR3 DNA: TGCGCCAGCAGCTTGGGCCACTTGCGGGTTAGCACAGATACGCAGTATTTT. Translating it yields CASSLGHLRVSTDTQYF. The variable domain in full, with the rest retrieved from reference TRBV5-1 and TRBJ2-3, is KAGVTQTPRYLIKTRGQQVTLSCSPISGHRSVSWYQQTPGQGLQFLFEYFSETQRNKGNFPGRFSGRQFSNSRSEMNVSTLELGDSALYLCASSLGHLRVSTDTQYFGPGTRLTVL.

The table lists this clonotype with many counts. The rearrangement links TRBV6-6 to TRBJ2-1; tentatively, D is TRBD1 or TRBD2 (5 bases each). Between the trimmed V and J ends, which lost 7 bases and 8 bases, there was a span of 18 bases. The CDR3 is made up of 14 amino acids. Germline V gives CDR1 MNHNY, CDR2 SVGAGI (reference sequence). Written as DNA, the CDR3 is TGTGCCAGCATCCCGGGACCGCCCGGGCATGAGCAGTTCTTC. Protein: CASIPGPPGHEQFF.

The V and J genes are TRBV6-5 and TRBJ1-2; 7 positions match TRBD1. Germline V gives CDR1 MNHEY, CDR2 SVGAGI. The CDR3 covers 14 residues. V shed 5 bases, J shed 4 bases, and the junction held 7 bases outside the gene matches. This CDR3 reads CASSTRGQSYGYTF. The DNA for the CDR3 is TGTGCCAGCAGTACCCGGGGACAGAGCTATGGCTACACCTTC.

The V and J genes are TRBV12-3 or TRBV12-4 and TRBJ1-2; D unresolved. The germline V and J ends were trimmed by 5 bases and 4 bases, with 8 bases remaining between them. The CDR3 has 12 amino acids. In nucleotides, the CDR3 is TGTGCCAGCAGTCATGAATTCTATGGCTACACCTTC. It encodes CASSHEFYGYTF.

This clonotype turned up a few times. CDR3 loop: CASSYSGSWRDSPLHF. The CDR3 region has the DNA TGTGCCAGCAGTTACTCGGGCTCCTGGAGGGATTCACCCCTCCACTTT. The chain joins TRBV6-5 to TRBJ1-6, with D hard to call. V was pared by 0 bases and J by 8 bases, with 14 bases between. This CDR3 is built from 16 residues. The germline CDR1 and CDR2 sequences are MNHEY and SVGAGI.

The chain recombines TRBV4-1 with TRBJ2-5; D remains unclear. This CDR3 spans 13 amino acids. Trimming removed 6 bases at V and 0 bases at J, with 8 bases between. From germline, CDR1 is MGHRA and CDR2 YSYEKL. The CDR3 region is CASRGQNQETQYF. CDR3 in DNA: TGCGCCAGCAGGGGCCAAAACCAAGAGACCCAGTACTTC.

This clonotype was seen repeatedly, ten times or more. V and J are TRBV18 and TRBJ2-7; no definite D call. V was pared by 0 bases and J by 5 bases, with 8 bases between. The CDR3 loop spans 13 amino acids. The germline CDR1 and CDR2 sequences are KGHSH and LQKENI. This CDR3 is CASSPPGWNEQYF. The CDR3 coding sequence is TGTGCCAGCTCACCACCAGGGTGGAACGAGCAGTACTTC.

The chain links TRBV5-1 to TRBJ2-6; possible D gene TRBD1, 5 bases. This CDR3 contains 17 residues. Germline CDR1 reads SGHRS; CDR2 reads YFSETQ. Trimming took off 4 bases at V and 0 bases at J, with 14 bases between the two ends. The CDR3 here is CASSGAPGSSGANVLTF. The CDR3 nucleotides read TGCGCCAGCAGCGGGGCCCCCGGCAGCTCTGGGGCCAACGTCCTGACTTTC.

This clonotype has at least ten counts. CDR3 amino acids: CSASGSAGGPIEVAGELFF. The DNA for the CDR3 is TGCAGTGCTAGCGGCTCTGCGGGGGGGCCGATCGAGGTAGCCGGGGAGCTGTTTTTT. The chain links TRBV20-1 to TRBJ2-2, with 9 bases identical to TRBD2. This CDR3 region has 19 residues. Per germline, CDR1 DFQATT and CDR2 SNEGSKA (reference sequence). V lost 3 bases and J lost 6; bases outside the gene matches: 20.

This clonotype was detected a few times. The chain employs TRBV29-1 and TRBJ1-1, with 7 nucleotides matching TRBD1. Trimming removed 2 bases from V and 1 base from J; junction bases left unmatched: 4. CDR3 size: 14 residues. Germline V lookup: CDR1 SQVTM, CDR2 ANQGSEA. CDR3 DNA: TGCAGCGTTGAAATGGCAGGGGGGAACACTGAAGCTTTCTTT. Translating it yields CSVEMAGGNTEAFF.

The chain is built from TRBV20-1 and TRBJ2-2; D not certain. CDR3 length: 11 amino acids. CDR1 DFQATT and CDR2 SNEGSKA come from the germline V gene (reference sequence). V lost 4 bases and J lost 7, with 7 bases in between. The CDR3 region is CSATEFGELFF. The CDR3 DNA reads as TGCAGTGCTACCGAATTCGGGGAGCTGTTTTTT.

This clonotype was seen ten or more times. The V gene is TRBV3-1, the J gene TRBJ2-2; 7 positions match TRBD2. J lost 2 bases, V lost 0 bases, and 9 bases had no gene match. This CDR3 is built from 18 residues. Germline V gives CDR1 LGHDT, CDR2 YNNKEL (reference sequence). The CDR3, as DNA: TGTGCCAGCAGCCAAGATCGTGACGGGACTATCAACACCGGGGAGCTGTTTTTT. This encodes CASSQDRDGTINTGELFF.

The rearrangement links TRBV6-6 to TRBJ2-3, with D uncertain. V was clipped by 0 bases and J by 1 base, with 14 bases between them. Germline V gives CDR1 MNHNY, CDR2 SVGAGI (reference sequence). This CDR3 has 17 residues. In DNA form, the CDR3 reads TGTGCCAGCAGTTACTCGAGACCGGGCCGAGGCACAGATACGCAGTATTTT. As protein: CASSYSRPGRGTDTQYF.

This clonotype was counted only a few times. The V gene is TRBV5-5, the J gene TRBJ2-3; 10 nucleotides align to TRBD2. The CDR3 runs to 16 residues. The junction had 4 bases not matched to a gene; V was cut back by 1 base and J by 2 bases. Germline values: CDR1 SGHKS, CDR2 YYEKEE (reference sequence). The CDR3 reads CASSLTSGVVTDTQYF. The CDR3 bases are TGTGCCAGCAGCTTGACTAGCGGGGTTGTCACAGATACGCAGTATTTT.

This clonotype has a count of ten or more. The chain recombines TRBV7-9 with TRBJ2-7; D is possibly TRBD1 (6 bases). Germline-derived CDR1 and CDR2 are SEHNR and FQNEAQ (reference sequence). V was trimmed by 5 bases and J by 2 bases, leaving 16 bases between them. This CDR3 has 15 residues. The CDR3 is CASSDPQGQPYEQYF. In DNA, the CDR3 is TGTGCCAGCAGCGACCCACAGGGCCAGCCCTACGAGCAGTACTTC.

The sample holds many counts of this clonotype. The V call is TRBV4-1, the J call TRBJ1-2, with D possibly TRBD1 on 6 matching bases. Trimming removed 1 base at V and 4 bases at J, with 13 bases between. Per germline, CDR1 MGHRA and CDR2 YSYEKL. The CDR3 totals 15 residues. The CDR3 nucleotides are TGCGCCAGCAGCCAAGTTTGGAGGGGGATCTATGGCTACACCTTC. It is translated as CASSQVWRGIYGYTF.

In this sample, this clonotype turned up a few times. This rearrangement joins TRBV6-5 to TRBJ1-5; possibly TRBD1 for D (6 bases). This CDR3 spans 14 amino acids. CDR1 and CDR2 (germline): MNHEY, SVGAGI. The V gene lost 5 bases and the J gene lost 6 bases, with 14 bases spanning the gap. CDR3 amino acids: CASSATGGSQPQHF. CDR3 DNA: TGTGCCAGCAGTGCCACGGGGGGCAGTCAGCCCCAGCATTTT.

This clonotype was seen a handful of times. The V call is TRBV7-3, the J call TRBJ1-1, with unresolved D. Germline CDR1 SGHTA, CDR2 FQGTGA. Trimming removed 0 bases at V and 5 bases at J, with 10 bases between. The CDR3 is made up of 14 amino acids. The CDR3 sequence: CASSLTSGSTEAFF. As DNA, the CDR3 is TGTGCCAGCAGCTTAACGTCGGGGTCAACTGAAGCTTTCTTT.

This clonotype appeared many times. The chain is built from TRBV4-1 and TRBJ2-6; a weak D match, TRBD2 (5 bases). The CDR3 totals 17 residues. Trimming shortened V by 4 bases and J by 4 bases, and 17 bases separated the two germline ends. The V gene's germline CDR1 is MGHRA and CDR2 YSYEKL. The CDR3 DNA reads TGCGCCAGCAGCCCCCCTCCTCGAGGGTCCGGGGCCAACGTCCTGACTTTC. This codes for CASSPPPRGSGANVLTF.

This clonotype has more than one count but fewer than ten. The J gene is TRBJ2-7, the V gene TRBV6-2 or TRBV6-3; the D is unclear. The CDR3 totals 13 residues. Germline lookup yields CDR1 MNHEY and CDR2 SVGEGT. V was shortened by 8 bases and J by 6 bases, with 17 bases between the two germline ends. CDR3: CASWAGYVSEQYF. In nucleotides, the CDR3 is TGTGCCAGCTGGGCAGGATATGTCTCCGAGCAGTACTTC.

This clonotype was recorded a few times. The chain has TRBV11-2 and TRBJ1-6; D ambiguous. The CDR3 contains 14 residues. Germline V gives CDR1 SGHAT, CDR2 FQNNGV. V lost 7 bases, J lost 5 bases, and 12 bases lay in between. CDR3 amino acids: CASTSGLNNSPLHF. In nucleotides, the CDR3 is TGTGCCAGCACCTCAGGATTAAATAATTCACCCCTCCACTTT.

This clonotype has ten or more counts. V and J are TRBV7-2 and TRBJ2-7; D is possibly TRBD1 or TRBD2 (6 bases each). Germline-derived CDR1 and CDR2 are SGHTA and FQGNSA. The CDR3 consists of 16 residues. V lost 6 bases, J lost 3 bases, and 21 bases lay in between. The CDR3 spells CASSSQGPGAGYEQYF. The CDR3 nucleotides are TGTGCCAGCAGTTCACAGGGTCCGGGGGCGGGCTACGAGCAGTACTTC.

This clonotype was seen a handful of times. The chain employs TRBV2 and TRBJ1-4; D is uncertain. The germline CDR1 and CDR2 sequences are SNHLY and FYNNEI. The CDR3 is 13 amino acids. The V end was cut by 7 bases, the J end by 7 bases, with 13 bases between. The CDR3 bases are TGTGCCAGCAATGGGGTGCTTGTTGAAAAACTGTTTTTT. This translates into CASNGVLVEKLFF.

This clonotype turned up a few times. The chain uses TRBV2 and TRBJ2-1, with no clear D. Germline V gives CDR1 SNHLY, CDR2 FYNNEI. The V end was cut by 8 bases, the J end by 0 bases, with 17 bases between. This CDR3 has 16 residues. The CDR3 nucleotides read TGTGCCAGCCGGACCACGATGCCGAGCTCCTACAATGAGCAGTTCTTC. This sequence encodes CASRTTMPSSYNEQFF.

In this sample, this clonotype turned up many times. V is TRBV12-3 or TRBV12-4 and J is TRBJ2-5; 12 nucleotides match TRBD1. The ends lost 7 bases at V and 6 bases at J; junction bases unmatched: 6. The CDR3 spans 14 residues. The CDR3 spells CASTMGQGAQTQYF. For the CDR3, the DNA is TGTGCCAGCACCATGGGACAGGGGGCCCAGACCCAGTACTTC.

This chain joins TRBV7-3 and TRBJ2-1; no clear D. The germline CDR1 and CDR2 sequences are SGHTA and FQGTGA. V lost 1 base and J lost 3, with 4 bases in between. The CDR3 is made up of 13 amino acids. The CDR3 sequence is CASSLRGYNEQFF. CDR3 DNA sequence: TGTGCCAGCAGCTTAAGAGGCTACAATGAGCAGTTCTTC.

This clonotype was found many times. The J gene is TRBJ2-7, the V gene TRBV5-1; the match to TRBD1 covers 11 bases. The CDR3 consists of 16 residues. CDR1 SGHRS and CDR2 YFSETQ come from the germline V gene. Germline trimming cut 0 bases from V and 3 bases from J; bases unmatched to any gene: 5. The CDR3 DNA is TGCGCCAGCAGCTTGGTAGCGGACAGGGGGCTCTACGAGCAGTACTTC. It translates to CASSLVADRGLYEQYF.

This clonotype has ten or more counts. V usage is TRBV12-3 or TRBV12-4 and J usage is TRBJ1-5, with TRBD1 matching 9 bases. V lost 3 bases and J lost 7; bases outside the gene matches: 4. This CDR3 contains 14 residues. The CDR3 protein is CASSLGQGRQPQHF. CDR3 nucleotides: TGTGCCAGCAGTTTGGGACAGGGAAGGCAGCCCCAGCATTTT.

This clonotype was recorded at least ten times. V gene TRBV5-5 combines with J gene TRBJ2-2; D might be TRBD1 (5 bases). This CDR3 region has 16 residues. CDR1 is SGHKS and CDR2 is YYEKEE in the germline V gene (reference sequence). V lost 2 bases, J lost 0 bases, and 11 bases lay in between. CDR3 residues: CASSFRAGTNTGELFF. CDR3 coding DNA: TGTGCCAGCAGCTTCCGAGCAGGGACGAACACCGGGGAGCTGTTTTTT.

This clonotype was found many times. V gene TRBV12-3 or TRBV12-4 combines with J gene TRBJ1-6; TRBD1 matches 8 bases. The CDR3 length is 16 residues. With 5 bases clipped from V and 7 bases from J, the junction kept 10 bases outside the gene matches. CDR3 protein: CASSPHGQGANSPLHF. CDR3 sequence (DNA): TGTGCCAGCAGTCCCCACGGTCAGGGGGCAAATTCACCCCTCCACTTT.

At least ten counts were recorded for this clonotype. The chain couples TRBV19 to TRBJ2-2; D is unresolved. V lost 3 bases, J lost 1 base, and 6 bases lay in between. Germline loops: CDR1 LNHDA, CDR2 SQIVND (reference sequence). CDR3 size: 14 residues. The CDR3 loop is CASSIGGNTGELFF. The DNA for the CDR3 is TGTGCCAGTAGTATCGGTGGGAACACCGGGGAGCTGTTTTTT.